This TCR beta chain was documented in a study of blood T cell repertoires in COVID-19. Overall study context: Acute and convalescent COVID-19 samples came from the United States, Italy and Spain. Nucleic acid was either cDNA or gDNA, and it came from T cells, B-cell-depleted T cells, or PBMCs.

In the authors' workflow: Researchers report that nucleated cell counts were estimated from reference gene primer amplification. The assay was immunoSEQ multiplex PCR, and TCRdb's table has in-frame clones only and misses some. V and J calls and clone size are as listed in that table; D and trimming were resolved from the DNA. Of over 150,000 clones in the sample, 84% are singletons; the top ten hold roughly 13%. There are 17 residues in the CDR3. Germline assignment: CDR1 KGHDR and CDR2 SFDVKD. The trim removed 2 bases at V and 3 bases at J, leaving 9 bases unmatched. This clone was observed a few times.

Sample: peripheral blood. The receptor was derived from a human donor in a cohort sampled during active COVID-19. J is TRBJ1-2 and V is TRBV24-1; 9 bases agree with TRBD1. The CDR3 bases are TGTGCCACCAGTGATTCGAAGGGACAGGGCAGATACTATGGCTACACCTTC. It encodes CATSDSKGQGRYYGYTF.